Included here is one T cell receptor (beta chain) sequence, with context. No antigen is known for it. The data were taken from a study of T cells in localized non-small cell lung cancer. The method was immunoSEQ multiplex PCR; TCRdb's version includes in-frame clones alone and lacks a portion of them. The table shows 60,000 to 75,000 clones, with roughly 76% occurring only once. Study-wide results and limits: Longer overall survival was associated with a higher density of T cells in the blood.

Per germline, CDR1 LGHNA and CDR2 YNFKEQ. The CDR3 covers 14 residues. V shed 5 bases, J shed 8 bases, and the junction held 7 bases outside the gene matches. The chain recombines TRBV4-2 with TRBJ1-4; TRBD1 matches 8 bases. The TCR was taken from a man between 35 and 75 years old with stage II lung adenocarcinoma. This specimen consisted of PBMCs, obtained before any cancer treatment. The CDR3 bases are TGTGCCAGCAGCGACCCGGGACAGGAAGAAAAACTGTTTTTT. Translated, it gives CASSDPGQEEKLFF.